This T cell receptor beta chain was profiled in a study of beta chain features in type 1 diabetes. A word on this clone: Antigen: not known.

Using CD45RO/CCR7/CD25/CD127/CD95/CD27, CD4+ naive, central memory, regulatory and stem cell-like memory cells were sorted. All of the isolated RNA was reverse transcribed, so expressed TCRB transcripts were sequenced. Method: immunoSEQ multiplex PCR; TCRdb's copy keeps in-frame clones and lacks some. The sample lists 300,000 to 350,000 clones, 13% occurring once. General study points: Researchers report that Type 1 diabetes patients had moderately but significantly shorter TCRB CDR3s across all four CD4+ subsets. Fewer insertions but more deletions were seen at VDJ junctions in type 1 diabetes patients.

There are 12 residues in the CDR3. In germline, CDR1 is LNHDA, CDR2 SQIVND (reference sequence). Trimming left V 4 bases short and J 8 bases short, with 9 bases between. The genes are TRBV19 and TRBJ2-1; D is perhaps TRBD2 (6 bases). Sequenced: naive CD4+ T cells from blood. This sequence originates from a woman under 30 with type 1 diabetes. For the CDR3, the DNA is TGTGCCAGTAGTACCCGGAGGGATGAGCAGTTCTTC. Translation gives CASSTRRDEQFF. The variable domain in full, with the rest retrieved from reference TRBV19 and TRBJ2-1, is DGGITQSPKYLFRKEGQNVTLSCEQNLNHDAMYWYRQDPGQGLRLIYYSQIVNDFQKGDIAEGYSVSREKKESFPLTVTSAQKNPTAFYLCASSTRRDEQFFGPGTRLTVL.